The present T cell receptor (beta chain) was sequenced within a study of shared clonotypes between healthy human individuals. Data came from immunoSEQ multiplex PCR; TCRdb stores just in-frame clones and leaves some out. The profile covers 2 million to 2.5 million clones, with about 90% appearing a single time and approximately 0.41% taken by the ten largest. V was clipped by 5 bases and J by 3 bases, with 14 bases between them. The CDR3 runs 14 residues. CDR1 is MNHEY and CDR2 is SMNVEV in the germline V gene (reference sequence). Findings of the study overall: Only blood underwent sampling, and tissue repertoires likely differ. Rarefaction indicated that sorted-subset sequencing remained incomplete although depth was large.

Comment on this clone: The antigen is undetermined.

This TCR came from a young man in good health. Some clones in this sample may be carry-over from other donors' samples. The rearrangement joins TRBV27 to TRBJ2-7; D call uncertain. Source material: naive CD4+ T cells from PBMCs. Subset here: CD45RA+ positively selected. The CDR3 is CASSHPDDFYEQYF. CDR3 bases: TGTGCCAGCAGTCACCCAGACGATTTCTACGAGCAGTACTTC.